This T cell receptor (beta chain) is drawn from a study of T-cell memory formation after mild COVID-19. This clonotype has only a few counts. In TCRdb, the 5' RACE reads were re-called with MiXCR into one record per CDR3 protein. The sample includes approximately 580,000 distinct CDR3 sequences, around 21% seen only once; the top ten take under 15%. The sequencing sample was made of PBMCs or a T cell subset sorted from them (not recorded which). This receptor was obtained from an adult woman who had mild COVID-19 (a few samples of this study predate the infection). Cell type and time point are not known.

The CDR3, as DNA: TGTGCCAGCAGCCGTAGTGGAGGGTGGGTTCAGGAGACCCAGTACTTC. It is translated as CASSRSGGWVQETQYF. The chain is built from TRBV7-8 and TRBJ2-5; D is perhaps TRBD2 (6 bases). V was clipped by 5 bases and J by 5 bases, with 21 bases between them. Germline CDR1 and CDR2: SGHVS and FQNEAQ. This CDR3 spans 16 amino acids.